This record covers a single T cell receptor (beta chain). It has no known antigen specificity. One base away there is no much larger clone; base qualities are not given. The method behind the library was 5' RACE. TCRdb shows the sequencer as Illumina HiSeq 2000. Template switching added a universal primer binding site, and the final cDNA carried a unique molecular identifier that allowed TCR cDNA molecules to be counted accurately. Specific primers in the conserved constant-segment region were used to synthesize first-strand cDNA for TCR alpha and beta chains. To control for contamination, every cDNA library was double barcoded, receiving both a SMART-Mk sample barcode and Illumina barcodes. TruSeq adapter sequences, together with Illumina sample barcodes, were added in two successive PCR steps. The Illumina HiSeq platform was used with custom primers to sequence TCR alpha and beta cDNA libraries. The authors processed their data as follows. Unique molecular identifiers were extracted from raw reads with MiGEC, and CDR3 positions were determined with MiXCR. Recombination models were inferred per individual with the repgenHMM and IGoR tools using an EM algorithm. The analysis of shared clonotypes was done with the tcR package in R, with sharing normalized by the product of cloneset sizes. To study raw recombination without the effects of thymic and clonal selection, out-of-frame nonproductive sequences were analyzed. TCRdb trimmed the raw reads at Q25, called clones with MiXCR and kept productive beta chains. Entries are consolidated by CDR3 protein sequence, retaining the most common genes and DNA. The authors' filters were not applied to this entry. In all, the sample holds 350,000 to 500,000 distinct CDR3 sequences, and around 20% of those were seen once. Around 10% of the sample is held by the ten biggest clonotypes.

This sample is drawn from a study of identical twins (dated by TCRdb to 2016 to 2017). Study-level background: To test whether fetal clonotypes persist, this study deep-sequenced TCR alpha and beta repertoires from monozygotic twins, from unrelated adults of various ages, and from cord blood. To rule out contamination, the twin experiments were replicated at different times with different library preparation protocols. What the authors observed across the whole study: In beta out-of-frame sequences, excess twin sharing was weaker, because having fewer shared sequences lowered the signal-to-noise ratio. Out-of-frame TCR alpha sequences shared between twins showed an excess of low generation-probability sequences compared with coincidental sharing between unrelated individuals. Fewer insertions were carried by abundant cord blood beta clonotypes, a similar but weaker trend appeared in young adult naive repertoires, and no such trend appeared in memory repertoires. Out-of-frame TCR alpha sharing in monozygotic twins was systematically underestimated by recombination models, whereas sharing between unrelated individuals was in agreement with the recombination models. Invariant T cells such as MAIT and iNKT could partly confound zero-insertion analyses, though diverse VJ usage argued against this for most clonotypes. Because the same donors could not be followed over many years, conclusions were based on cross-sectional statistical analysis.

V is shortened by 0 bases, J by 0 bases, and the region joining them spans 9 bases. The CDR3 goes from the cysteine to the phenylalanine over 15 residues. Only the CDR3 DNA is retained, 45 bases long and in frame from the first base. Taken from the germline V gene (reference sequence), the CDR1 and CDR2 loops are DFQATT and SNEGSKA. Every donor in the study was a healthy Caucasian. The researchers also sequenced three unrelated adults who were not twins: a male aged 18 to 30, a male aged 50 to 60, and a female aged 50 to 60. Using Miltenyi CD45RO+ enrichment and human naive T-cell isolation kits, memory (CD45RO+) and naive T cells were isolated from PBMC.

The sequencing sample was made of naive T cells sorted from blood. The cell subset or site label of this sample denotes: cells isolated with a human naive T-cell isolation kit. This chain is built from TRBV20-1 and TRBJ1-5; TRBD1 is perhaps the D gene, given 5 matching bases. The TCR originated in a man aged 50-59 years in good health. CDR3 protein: CSARDTGHSNQPQHF. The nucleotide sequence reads TGCAGTGCTAGAGACACAGGTCATAGCAATCAGCCCCAGCATTTT.